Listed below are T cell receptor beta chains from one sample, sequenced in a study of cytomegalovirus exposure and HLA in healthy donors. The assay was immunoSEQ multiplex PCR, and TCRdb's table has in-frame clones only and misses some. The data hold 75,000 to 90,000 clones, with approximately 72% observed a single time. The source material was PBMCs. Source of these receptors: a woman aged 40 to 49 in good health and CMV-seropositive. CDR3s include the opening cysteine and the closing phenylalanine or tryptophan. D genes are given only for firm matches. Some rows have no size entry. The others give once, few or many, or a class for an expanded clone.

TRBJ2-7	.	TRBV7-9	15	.	TGTGCCAGCAGCTTAGACGCAGGGACTGAGAGGGAGCAGTACTTC	CASSLDAGTEREQYF
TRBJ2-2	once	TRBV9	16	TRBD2	TGTGCCAGCAGCCCCATGATGACTAGCGAGGTCGGGGAGCTGTTTTTT	CASSPMMTSEVGELFF
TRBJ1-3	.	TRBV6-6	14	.	TGTGCCAGCAGTTTGACTGAGGACAGAAACACCATATATTTT	CASSLTEDRNTIYF
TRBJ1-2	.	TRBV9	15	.	TGTGCCAGCAGCCCACAGGGAGCTACTAACTATGGCTACACCTTC	CASSPQGATNYGYTF
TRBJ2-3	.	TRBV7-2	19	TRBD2	TGTGCCAGCAGTCACCGGGGGACTAGCGGGGGCCGTAGCACAGATACGCAGTATTTT	CASSHRGTSGGRSTDTQYF
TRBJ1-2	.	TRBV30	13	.	TGTGCCTGGATTCCGCAGGGTGACTATGGCTACACCTTC	CAWIPQGDYGYTF
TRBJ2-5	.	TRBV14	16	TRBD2	TGTGCCAGCAGCCAAGGTCAAGCGGGAAATCAAGAGACCCAGTACTTC	CASSQGQAGNQETQYF
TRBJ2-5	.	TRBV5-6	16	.	TGTGCCAGCAGCTCCCTAGGATCTCCTGATATGGAGACCCAGTACTTC	CASSSLGSPDMETQYF
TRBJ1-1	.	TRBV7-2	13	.	TGTGCCAGCACCCTACAGCCGAACACTGAAGCTTTCTTT	CASTLQPNTEAFF
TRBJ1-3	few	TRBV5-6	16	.	TGTGCCAGCAGCGCACCCCAGGGAAACTCTGGAAACACCATATATTTT	CASSAPQGNSGNTIYF
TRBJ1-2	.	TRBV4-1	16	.	TGCGCCAGCAGCCAAGGGTGGGAGGGACGCGTAAATGGCTACACCTTC	CASSQGWEGRVNGYTF
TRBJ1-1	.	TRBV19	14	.	TGTGCCAGTAGTATGGGGAGGCGGGGCACTGAAGCTTTCTTT	CASSMGRRGTEAFF
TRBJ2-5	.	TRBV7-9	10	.	TGTGCCAGCAGCCGGGGGACCCAGTACTTC	CASSRGTQYF
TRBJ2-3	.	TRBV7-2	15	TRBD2	TGTGCCAGCAGCTTAGAGGGACTAGCAACAGATACGCAGTATTTT	CASSLEGLATDTQYF
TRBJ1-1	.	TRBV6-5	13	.	TGTGCCAGCTTTTCCTGGCTGAACACTGAAGCTTTCTTT	CASFSWLNTEAFF
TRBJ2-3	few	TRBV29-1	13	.	TGCAGCGTACCTTATCAGGGTCCAGATACGCAGTATTTT	CSVPYQGPDTQYF
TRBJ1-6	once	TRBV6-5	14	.	TGTGCCAGCAGTTATGTCCAGGATAATTCACCCCTCCACTTT	CASSYVQDNSPLHF
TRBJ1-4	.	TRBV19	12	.	TGTGCCAGTAGTGCGGCACGGGAAAAACTGTTTTTT	CASSAAREKLFF
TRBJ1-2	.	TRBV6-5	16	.	TGTGCCAGCAGTTACTCTAACCAGGGCTGGAATTATGGCTACACCTTC	CASSYSNQGWNYGYTF
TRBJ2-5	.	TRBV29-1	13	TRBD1	TGCAGCTCAAACAGGGGACACCAAGAGACCCAGTACTTC	CSSNRGHQETQYF
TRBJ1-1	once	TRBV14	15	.	TGTGCCAGCAGCCAAGCAGCGGGGGTAGTGGCTGAAGCTTTCTTT	CASSQAAGVVAEAFF
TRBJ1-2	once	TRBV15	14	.	TGTGCCACCAGCAGACCAGAGGGCATCTATGGCTACACCTTC	CATSRPEGIYGYTF
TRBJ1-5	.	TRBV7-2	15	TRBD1	TGTGCCAGCAGCTTAACAGGGGGCGGCAATCAGCCCCAGCATTTT	CASSLTGGGNQPQHF
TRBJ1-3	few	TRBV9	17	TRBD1	TGTGCCAGCAGCGGCGGGACAGGGGGTTTCTCTGGAAACACCATATATTTT	CASSGGTGGFSGNTIYF
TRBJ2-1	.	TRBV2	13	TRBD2	TGTGCCAGCAGTGACCTACTAGCGGGGGTAACGTTCTTC	CASSDLLAGVTFF
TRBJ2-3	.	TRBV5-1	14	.	TGCGCCAGCAGCGTAACAGCTAGCACAGATACGCAGTATTTT	CASSVTASTDTQYF
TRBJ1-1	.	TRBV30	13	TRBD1	TGTGCCTGGGACAGGGGGATGAACACTGAAGCTTTCTTT	CAWDRGMNTEAFF
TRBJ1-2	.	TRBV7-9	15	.	TGTGCCAGCAGCTTAGAAATTCCAGGCTTCTATGGCTACACCTTC	CASSLEIPGFYGYTF
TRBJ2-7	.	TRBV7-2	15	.	TGTGCCAGCAGCTTAGAGCGTCTATTCATCGGCGAGCAGTACTTC	CASSLERLFIGEQYF
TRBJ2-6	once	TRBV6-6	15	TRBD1	TGTGCCAGCACTGTCGACAGGGCTGGGGCCAACGTCCTGACTTTC	CASTVDRAGANVLTF
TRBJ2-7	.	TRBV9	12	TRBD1	TGTGCCAGCGGACAGGGGGAGCACGAGCAGTACTTC	CASGQGEHEQYF
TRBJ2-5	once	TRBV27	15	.	TGTGCCAGCAGTGTGGGTCGGGGGTACCAAGAGACCCAGTACTTC	CASSVGRGYQETQYF
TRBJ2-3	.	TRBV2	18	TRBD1	TGTGCCAGCACCCCGCGAGACAGGGGAAGGGTTGGCACAGATACGCAGTATTTT	CASTPRDRGRVGTDTQYF
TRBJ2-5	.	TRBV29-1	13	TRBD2	TGCAGCGTTCGGTGGGGGGGACAAGAGACCCAGTACTTC	CSVRWGGQETQYF
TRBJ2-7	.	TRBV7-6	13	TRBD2	TGTGCCAGCAGCGGGGGACTAGGGGTCGAGCAGTACTTC	CASSGGLGVEQYF
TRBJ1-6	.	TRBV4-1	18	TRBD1	TGCGCCAGCAGCCAGGGACAGTACCCCGTAAGGGATAATTCACCCCTCCACTTT	CASSQGQYPVRDNSPLHF
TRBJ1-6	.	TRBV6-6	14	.	TGTGCCAGCAGTTACCCCGGGGGTAATTCACCCCTCCACTTT	CASSYPGGNSPLHF
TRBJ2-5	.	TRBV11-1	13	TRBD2	TGTGCCAGCGACCGCGGGGGACAAGAGACCCAGTACTTC	CASDRGGQETQYF
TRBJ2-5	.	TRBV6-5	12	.	TGTGCCAGCGGACAGTTCAGAGAGACCCAGTACTTC	CASGQFRETQYF
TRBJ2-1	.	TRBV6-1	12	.	TGTGCCAGCTATCGGGGGCGGGGGGAGCAGTTCTTC	CASYRGRGEQFF
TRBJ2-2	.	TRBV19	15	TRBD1	TGTGCCAGTAGTTACAGGGGGCCTTACACCGGGGAGCTGTTTTTT	CASSYRGPYTGELFF